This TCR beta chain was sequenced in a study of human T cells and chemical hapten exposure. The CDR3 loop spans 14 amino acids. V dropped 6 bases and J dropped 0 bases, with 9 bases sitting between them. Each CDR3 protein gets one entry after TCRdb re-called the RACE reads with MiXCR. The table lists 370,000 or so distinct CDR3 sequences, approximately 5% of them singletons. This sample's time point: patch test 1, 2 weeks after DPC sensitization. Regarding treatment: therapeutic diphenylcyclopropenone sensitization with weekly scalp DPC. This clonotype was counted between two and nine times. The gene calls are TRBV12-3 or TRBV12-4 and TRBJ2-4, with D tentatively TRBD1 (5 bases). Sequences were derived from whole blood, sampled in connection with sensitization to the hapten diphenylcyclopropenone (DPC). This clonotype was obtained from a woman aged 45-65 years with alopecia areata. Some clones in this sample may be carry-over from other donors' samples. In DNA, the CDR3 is TGTGCCAGCAGAGAAGGGGTAGCCAAAAACATTCAGTACTTC. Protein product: CASREGVAKNIQYF.